These 5 T cell receptor beta chains share one sample of origin, sequenced in a study of blood T cell repertoires in COVID-19. Using immunoSEQ multiplex PCR, the repertoire was profiled, and TCRdb retains in-frame clones only, with some absent. The sample has about 480,000 clones; 89% are singletons. Sequenced sample: peripheral blood. These receptors originate from a man between 18 and 29 years old with COVID-19, enrolled during active disease.

This clone showed up just once. The V call is TRBV5-6, the J call TRBJ2-1, with no clear D. The ends were cut back, 0 bases at V and 0 bases at J, with 7 bases in the middle. The CDR3 spans 15 residues. The germline CDR1 and CDR2 sequences are SGHDT and YYEEEE. The CDR3 reads CASSLVTASYNEQFF. In nucleotides, the CDR3 is TGTGCCAGCAGCTTGGTAACAGCCTCCTACAATGAGCAGTTCTTC.

This clone has more than one count but fewer than ten. This rearrangement joins TRBV19 to TRBJ1-1; D is possibly TRBD1 (6 bases). This CDR3 has 13 residues. V was cut by 4 bases and J by 2 bases, with 8 bases left in between. Per germline, CDR1 LNHDA and CDR2 SQIVND (reference sequence). CDR3 residues: CASSTRGNTEAFF. CDR3 nucleotides: TGTGCCAGTAGTACCAGGGGAAACACTGAAGCTTTCTTT.

The chain employs TRBV5-6 and TRBJ1-1; 12 bases are a match to TRBD1. From germline, CDR1 is SGHDT and CDR2 YYEEEE. J was trimmed by 11 bases and V by 4 bases; bases with no gene match: 12. The CDR3 is 15 residues long. The CDR3 is CASSLWGQGAYTAFF. In nucleotides, the CDR3 is TGTGCCAGCAGCCTGTGGGGACAGGGGGCTTATACGGCTTTCTTT.

The rearrangement links TRBV2 to TRBJ2-5, with TRBD1 matching 9 bases. V trimming: 6 bases; J trimming: 6 bases; junction bases outside the gene matches: 8. Germline values: CDR1 SNHLY, CDR2 FYNNEI. There are 14 residues in the CDR3. This CDR3 is CASRTTGGAQTQYF. As DNA, the CDR3 is TGTGCCAGCAGGACCACAGGGGGCGCCCAGACCCAGTACTTC. The full variable domain, in which reference TRBV2 and TRBJ2-5 provide the parts outside the CDR3, is EPEVTQTPSHQVTQMGQEVILRCVPISNHLYFYWYRQILGQKVEFLVSFYNNEISEKSEIFDDQFSVERPDGSNFTLKIRSTKLEDSAMYFCASRTTGGAQTQYFGPGTRLLVL.

This chain connects TRBV24-1 to TRBJ2-3; 7 bases match TRBD2. This CDR3 is built from 16 residues. Trimming cost V 4 bases and J 6 bases; bases outside gene matches: 12. CDR1 KGHDR and CDR2 SFDVKD come from the germline V gene. The CDR3 sequence: CATSDTTSVARDTQYF. The CDR3 bases are TGTGCCACCAGTGACACTACTAGCGTAGCCCGGGATACGCAGTATTTT.